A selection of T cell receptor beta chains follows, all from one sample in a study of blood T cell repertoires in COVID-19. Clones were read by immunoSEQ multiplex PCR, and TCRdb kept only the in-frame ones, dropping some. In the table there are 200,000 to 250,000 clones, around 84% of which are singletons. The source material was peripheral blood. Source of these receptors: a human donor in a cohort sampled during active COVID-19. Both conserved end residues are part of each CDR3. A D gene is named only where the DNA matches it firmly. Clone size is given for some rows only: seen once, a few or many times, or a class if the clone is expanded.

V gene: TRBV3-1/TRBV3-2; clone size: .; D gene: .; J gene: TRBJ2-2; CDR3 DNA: TGTGCCAGCAGCCAAGCGACAGGAACTGCCGGGGAGCTGTTTTTT; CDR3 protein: CASSQATGTAGELFF
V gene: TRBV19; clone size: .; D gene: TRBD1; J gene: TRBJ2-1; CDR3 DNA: TGTGCCAGTAGAGAAGCCGGGACAGGGTCCTACAATGAGCAGTTCTTC; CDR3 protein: CASREAGTGSYNEQFF
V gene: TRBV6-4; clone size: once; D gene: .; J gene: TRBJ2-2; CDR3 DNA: TGTGCCAGCAGTGACGGGGGGAGTACCGGGGAGCTGTTTTTT; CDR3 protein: CASSDGGSTGELFF
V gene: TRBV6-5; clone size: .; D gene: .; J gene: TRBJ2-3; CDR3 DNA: TGTGCCAGCAGTTCCTTTCGGCAGGGAACAGATACGCAGTATTTT; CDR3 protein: CASSSFRQGTDTQYF
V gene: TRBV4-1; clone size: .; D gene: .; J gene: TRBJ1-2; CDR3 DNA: TGCGCCAGCAGCCAAACTGGCGGCTATGGCTACACCTTC; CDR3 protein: CASSQTGGYGYTF
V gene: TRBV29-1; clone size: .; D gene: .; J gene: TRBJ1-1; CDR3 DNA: TGCAGCGTTCTATTGACAGTCCCGAGTGAAGCTTTCTTT; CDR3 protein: CSVLLTVPSEAFF
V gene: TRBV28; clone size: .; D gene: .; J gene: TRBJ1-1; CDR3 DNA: TGTGCCAGCAGTTTACGGAGGGGGAACACTGAAGCTTTCTTT; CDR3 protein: CASSLRRGNTEAFF
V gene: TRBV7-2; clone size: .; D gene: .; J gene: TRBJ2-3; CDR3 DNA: TGTGCCAGCAGGGTATCAGGGGTTGGAACAGATACGCAGTATTTT; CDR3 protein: CASRVSGVGTDTQYF
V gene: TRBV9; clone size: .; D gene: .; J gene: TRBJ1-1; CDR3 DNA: TGTGCCAGCAGCTTACTTTCCTCGGGGAACACTGAAGCTTTCTTT; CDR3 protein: CASSLLSSGNTEAFF
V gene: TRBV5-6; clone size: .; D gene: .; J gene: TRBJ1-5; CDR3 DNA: TGTGCCAGCAGCTTAAGAGGCTATAGCAATCAGCCCCAGCATTTT; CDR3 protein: CASSLRGYSNQPQHF
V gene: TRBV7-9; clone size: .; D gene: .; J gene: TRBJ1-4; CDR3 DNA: TGTGCCAGCAGCTTAACAGAAAAACTGTTTTTT; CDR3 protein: CASSLTEKLFF
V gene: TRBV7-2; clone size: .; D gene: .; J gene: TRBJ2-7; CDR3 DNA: TGTGCCAGCAGTCTTAGAGCGGGCCAAAGGTACGAGCAGTACTTC; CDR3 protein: CASSLRAGQRYEQYF
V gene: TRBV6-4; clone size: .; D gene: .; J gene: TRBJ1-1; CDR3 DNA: TGTGCCAGCAGTGACCCTAGGGAGGGCACTGAAGCTTTCTTT; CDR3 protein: CASSDPREGTEAFF
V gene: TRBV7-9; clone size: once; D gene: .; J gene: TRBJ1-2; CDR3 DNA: TGTGCCAGCAGCTTCACAGGGAACTATGGCTACACCTTC; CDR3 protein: CASSFTGNYGYTF
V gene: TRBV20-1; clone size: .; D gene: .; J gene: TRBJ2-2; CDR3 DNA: TGCAGTGCTAGTGAGGGGGGGTGGACCGGGGAGCTGTTTTTT; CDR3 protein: CSASEGGWTGELFF
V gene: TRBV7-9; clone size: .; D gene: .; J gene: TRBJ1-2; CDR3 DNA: TGTGCCAGCAGCCAGACAAGGAACTATGGCTACACCTTC; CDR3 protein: CASSQTRNYGYTF
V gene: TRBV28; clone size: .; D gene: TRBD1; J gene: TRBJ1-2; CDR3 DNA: TGTGCCAGTCTATACAGGGGGCTTCCGGGGGGCTACACCTTC; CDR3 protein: CASLYRGLPGGYTF
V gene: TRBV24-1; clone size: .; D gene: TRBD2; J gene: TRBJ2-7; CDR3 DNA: TGTGCCACCAGTGGCTTTACTAGCGGGGGAACCTACGAGCAGTACTTC; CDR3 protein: CATSGFTSGGTYEQYF
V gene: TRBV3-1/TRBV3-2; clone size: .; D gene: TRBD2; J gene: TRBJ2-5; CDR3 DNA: TGTGCCAGCAGCCAAGAATCGAGCGGGGGGGAGACCCAGTACTTC; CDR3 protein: CASSQESSGGETQYF
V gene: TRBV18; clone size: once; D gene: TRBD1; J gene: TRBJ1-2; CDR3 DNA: TGTGCCAGCTCATTCGACAGGGGGGCGAACTATGGCTACACCTTC; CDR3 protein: CASSFDRGANYGYTF
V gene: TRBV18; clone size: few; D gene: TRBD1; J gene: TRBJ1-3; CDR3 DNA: TGTGCCAGCTCACCCGACAGGGTGGCTGTCTCTGGAAACACCATATATTTT; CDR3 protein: CASSPDRVAVSGNTIYF
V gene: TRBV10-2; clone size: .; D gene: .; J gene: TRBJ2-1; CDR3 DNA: TGCGCCAGCAGTGGCCTGGGGGCGGGAGCTGGTGAGCAGTTCTTC; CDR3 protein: CASSGLGAGAGEQFF
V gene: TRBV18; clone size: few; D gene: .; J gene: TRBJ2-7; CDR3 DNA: TGTGCCAGCTCACCTCAGGGGTCCTACGAGCAGTACTTC; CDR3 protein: CASSPQGSYEQYF
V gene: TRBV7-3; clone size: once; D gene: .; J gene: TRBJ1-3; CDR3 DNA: TGTGCCAGCACCCAAAGTGGGACTGAGGGAAACACCATATATTTT; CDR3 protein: CASTQSGTEGNTIYF
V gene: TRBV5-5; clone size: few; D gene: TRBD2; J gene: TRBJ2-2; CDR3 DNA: TGTGCCAGCAGCCCGAGGGGGCCTAGCGGGAGGAACGGGGCCGGGGAGCTGTTTTTT; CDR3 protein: CASSPRGPSGRNGAGELFF
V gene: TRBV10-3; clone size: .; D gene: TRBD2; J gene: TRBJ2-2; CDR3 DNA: TGTGCCATCCCCAGGACTAGCGGGGGGGGTTACCCCGGGGAGCTGTTTTTT; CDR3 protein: CAIPRTSGGGYPGELFF
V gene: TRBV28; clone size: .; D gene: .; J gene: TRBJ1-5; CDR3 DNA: TGTGCCAGCAGTCCCTCCCTAGGGGCGGAACAGCCCCAGCATTTT; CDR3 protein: CASSPSLGAEQPQHF
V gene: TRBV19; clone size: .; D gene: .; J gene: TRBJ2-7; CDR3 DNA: TGTGCCAGTAGTATGGGCCACAGTAGCTCCTACGAGCAGTACTTC; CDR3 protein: CASSMGHSSSYEQYF
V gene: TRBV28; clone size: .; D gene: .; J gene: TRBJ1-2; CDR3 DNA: TGTGCCAGCAGTCTAACAGGGAACTATGGCTACACCTTC; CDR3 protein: CASSLTGNYGYTF
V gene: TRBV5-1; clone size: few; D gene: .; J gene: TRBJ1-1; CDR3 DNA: TGCGCCAGCAGCTCCCAAGGAGGGACGATTGAAGCTTTCTTT; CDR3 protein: CASSSQGGTIEAFF
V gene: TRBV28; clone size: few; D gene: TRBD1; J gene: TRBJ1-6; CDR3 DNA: TGTGCCAGCAGTTCGATTCAGGGGGTCACCTATAATTCACCCCTCCACTTT; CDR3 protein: CASSSIQGVTYNSPLHF
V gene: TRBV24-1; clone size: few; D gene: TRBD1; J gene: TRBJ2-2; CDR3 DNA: TGTGCCACCAGTGAGTACGGACCTGGGACAGCCAACACCGGGGAGCTGTTTTTT; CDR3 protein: CATSEYGPGTANTGELFF
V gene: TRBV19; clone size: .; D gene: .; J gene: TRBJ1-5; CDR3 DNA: TGTGCCAGTAGTATAGGGGCGAGGGATCAGCCCCAGCATTTT; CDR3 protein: CASSIGARDQPQHF
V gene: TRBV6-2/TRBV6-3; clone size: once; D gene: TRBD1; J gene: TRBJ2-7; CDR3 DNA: TGTGCCAGCAGTTCGGACAGGGGGCTCGACGAGCAGTACTTC; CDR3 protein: CASSSDRGLDEQYF
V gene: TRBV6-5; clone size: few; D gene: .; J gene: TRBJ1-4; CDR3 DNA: TGTGCCGTCTCGGGGGGGCAGGGAGAAAAACTGTTTTTT; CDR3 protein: CAVSGGQGEKLFF
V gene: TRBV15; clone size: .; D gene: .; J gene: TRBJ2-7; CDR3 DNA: TGTGCCACCAGCGACCGATCCGCCGGGGTTCACGAGCAGTACTTC; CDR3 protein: CATSDRSAGVHEQYF
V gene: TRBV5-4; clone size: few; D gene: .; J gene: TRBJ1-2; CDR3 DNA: TGTGCCAGCAGCTTGTATACAACAGGGATCTATGGCTACACCTTC; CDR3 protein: CASSLYTTGIYGYTF
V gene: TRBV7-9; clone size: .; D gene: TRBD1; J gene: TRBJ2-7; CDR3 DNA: TGTGCCAGCAGCCGGGACAGGGACGAGCAGTACTTC; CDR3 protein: CASSRDRDEQYF
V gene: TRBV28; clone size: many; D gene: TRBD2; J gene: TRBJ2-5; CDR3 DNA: TGTGCCAGCAGTCCCCCGGGGGGGCAAGAGACCCAGTACTTC; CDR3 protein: CASSPPGGQETQYF
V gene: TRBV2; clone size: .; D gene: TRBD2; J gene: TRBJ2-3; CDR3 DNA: TGTGCCAACAAAGTCCCGGGACTAGCGGGGCGGGATACGCAGTATTTT; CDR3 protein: CANKVPGLAGRDTQYF
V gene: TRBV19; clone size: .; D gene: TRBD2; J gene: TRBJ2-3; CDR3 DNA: TGTGCCAGTAGTTCGACTAGCGGGGCCTCTACAGATACGCAGTATTTT; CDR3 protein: CASSSTSGASTDTQYF
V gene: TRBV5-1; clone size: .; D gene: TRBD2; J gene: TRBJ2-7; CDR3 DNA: TGCGCCAGCAGCTTACCTTTGACTAGCGGGAGTACCTACGAGCAGTACTTC; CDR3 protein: CASSLPLTSGSTYEQYF
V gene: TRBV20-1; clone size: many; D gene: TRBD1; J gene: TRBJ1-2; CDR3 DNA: TGCAGTGCTAGTTTCAGGACAGGGTCGGTAGGCTACACCTTC; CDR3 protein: CSASFRTGSVGYTF
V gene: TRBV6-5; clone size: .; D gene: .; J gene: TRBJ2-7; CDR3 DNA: TGTGCCAGCAGTTACCGGTCAGGGTTTCGGGAGCAGTACTTC; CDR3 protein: CASSYRSGFREQYF
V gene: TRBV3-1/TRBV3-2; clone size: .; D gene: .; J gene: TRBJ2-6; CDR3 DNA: TGTGCCAGCAGCCAAGAATGGCGGGTCTCTGGGGCCAACGTCCTGACTTTC; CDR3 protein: CASSQEWRVSGANVLTF
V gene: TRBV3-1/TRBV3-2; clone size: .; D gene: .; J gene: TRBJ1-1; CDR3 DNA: TGTGCCAGCAGCCTTACGGGGGGGACCAGCGAAGCTTTCTTT; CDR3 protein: CASSLTGGTSEAFF
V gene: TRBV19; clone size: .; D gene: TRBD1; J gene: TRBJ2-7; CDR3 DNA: TGTGCCAGTAGTGGGACAGGGGGCGAGCAGTACTTC; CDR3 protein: CASSGTGGEQYF
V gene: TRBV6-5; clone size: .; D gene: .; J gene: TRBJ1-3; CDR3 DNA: TGTGCCAGCAGCCCCGACATTAACTCTGGAAACACCATATATTTT; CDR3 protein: CASSPDINSGNTIYF
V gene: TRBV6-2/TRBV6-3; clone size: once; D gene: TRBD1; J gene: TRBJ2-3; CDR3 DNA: TGTGCCAGCAGTTACCCCAGGGGGACCACAGATACGCAGTATTTT; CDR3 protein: CASSYPRGTTDTQYF